These T cell receptor beta chains were read from a single sample in a study of T cell changes during pregnancy in multiple sclerosis. Only in-frame clones appear in the TCRdb table, and some are missing; sequencing was by immunoSEQ multiplex PCR. The sample shows about 100,000 clones, under 95% of them seen only once. Sequencing used peripheral blood, obtained in the third trimester of pregnancy. Receptors originate from a female donor in good health, enrolled as a control in a pregnancy study. The CDR3 runs from the conserved cysteine through the conserved F or W. A D gene is named only where the DNA matches it firmly. Expanded clones get a size class; other rows say once, few or many, or leave the size out.

size	D	V	J	DNA	CDR3
.	TRBD1	TRBV5-4	TRBJ1-1	TGTGCCAGCAGTAGTGAGTTGGGACAGGGGCGTCGGGAAGCTTTCTTT	CASSSELGQGRREAFF
once	.	TRBV15	TRBJ1-3	TGTGCCACCAGCAGAGACAGGGGTTATGGAAACACCATATATTTT	CATSRDRGYGNTIYF
.	.	TRBV15	TRBJ2-3	TGTGCCACCACCATAGCGCCGTTCACAGATACGCAGTATTTT	CATTIAPFTDTQYF
.	.	TRBV30	TRBJ2-1	TGTGCCTGGAGTGTAATTGGGCAGGGCCAGTTCTTC	CAWSVIGQGQFF
.	.	TRBV19	TRBJ1-5	TGTGCCAGTAGTGCTGGGGGCACCCCGGGCAATCAGCCCCAGCATTTT	CASSAGGTPGNQPQHF
.	TRBD1	TRBV30	TRBJ1-2	TGTGCCTGGAGTAAATGGGACAGCTATGGCTACACCTTC	CAWSKWDSYGYTF
.	.	TRBV5-1	TRBJ2-5	TGCGCCAGCAGCCTGGCAGGGGCCTCCACGGAGACCCAGTACTTC	CASSLAGASTETQYF
.	.	TRBV30	TRBJ1-1	TGTGCCTGGAGACGTGGGGGGTTTGAGGTCACTGAAGCTTTCTTT	CAWRRGGFEVTEAFF
.	TRBD1	TRBV5-4	TRBJ2-7	TGTGCCAGCAGCTCCCGGGACAGGGGCTCCTACGAGCAGTACTTC	CASSSRDRGSYEQYF
few	TRBD1	TRBV5-4	TRBJ2-2	TGTGCCAGCAGCCCTAGGACAGGGCGGAGCGGGGAGCTGTTTTTT	CASSPRTGRSGELFF
.	TRBD1	TRBV4-1	TRBJ1-3	TGCGCCAGCAGCCAAGGACAGGGTGCGGACACCATATATTTT	CASSQGQGADTIYF
.	.	TRBV5-6	TRBJ1-2	TGTGCCAGCAGCTTCGCGGGACCGGGGTACACCTTC	CASSFAGPGYTF
.	.	TRBV2	TRBJ1-2	TGTGCCAGCAGTGAAGCATTCAGCTATGGCTACACCTTC	CASSEAFSYGYTF
.	TRBD1	TRBV5-1	TRBJ2-7	TGCGCCAGCAGCTTGGAACCAACAGGGGCTAGCTCCTACGAGCAGTACTTC	CASSLEPTGASSYEQYF
.	.	TRBV6-5	TRBJ2-6	TGTGCCAGCAGTTACGAGGCCTCTGGGGCCAACGTCCTGACTTTC	CASSYEASGANVLTF
.	TRBD1	TRBV19	TRBJ1-1	TGTGCCAGTACCCGGGACAGGGGTTACACTGAAGCTTTCTTT	CASTRDRGYTEAFF
.	.	TRBV12-5	TRBJ2-1	TGTGCTAGTGGTTTGGGCCATCCCGGGAACGAGCAGTTCTTC	CASGLGHPGNEQFF
.	TRBD1	TRBV7-2	TRBJ2-3	TGTGCCAGCAGCTTTCGGACAGGGAGACAGAATACGCAGTATTTT	CASSFRTGRQNTQYF
.	TRBD2	TRBV19	TRBJ2-7	TGTGCCAGTAGTGCGGGGGGTTCCTACGAGCAGTACTTC	CASSAGGSYEQYF
.	.	TRBV9	TRBJ2-2	TGTGCCAGCAGAGGGGCGACCGGGGAGCTGTTTTTT	CASRGATGELFF
.	TRBD1	TRBV18	TRBJ1-2	TGTGCCAGCTCGCTTGCTGCGACCGGGACAGGGGGCATTGGCTACACCTTC	CASSLAATGTGGIGYTF
.	TRBD1	TRBV27	TRBJ1-2	TGTGCCAGCACCGGGACAGGGACTGGCTACACCTTC	CASTGTGTGYTF
.	.	TRBV2	TRBJ1-2	TGTGCCAGCAGAGAGGATGGCTACACCTTC	CASREDGYTF
.	.	TRBV27	TRBJ2-1	TGTGCCAGCAGTGGCGGGACGCACCAGAATGAGCAGTTCTTC	CASSGGTHQNEQFF
.	.	TRBV11-3	TRBJ2-5	TGTGCCAGCAGCTCCAGTATCCCTTACCAAGAGACCCAGTACTTC	CASSSSIPYQETQYF
.	TRBD1	TRBV5-4	TRBJ1-2	TGTGCCAGCAGCTATCGGACAGGGGTGTTCGGTGGCTACACCTTC	CASSYRTGVFGGYTF
.	TRBD1	TRBV11-3	TRBJ1-4	TGTGCCAGCAGCGGGGACAGGGGTGGAAAACTGTTTTTT	CASSGDRGGKLFF
.	.	TRBV7-2	TRBJ2-2	TGTGCCAGCAGCCCCGGCCCCCACATGTTAGCCACCGGGGAGCTGTTTTTT	CASSPGPHMLATGELFF
.	.	TRBV4-3	TRBJ1-2	TGCGCCAGCAGCCAAGTGGCCTTGCTTAACTATGGCTACACCTTC	CASSQVALLNYGYTF
.	.	TRBV5-6	TRBJ1-6	TGTGCCAGCAGTGTGGACGGCGGAGGTAATTCACCCCTCCACTTT	CASSVDGGGNSPLHF
.	.	TRBV7-3	TRBJ2-3	TGTGCCAGCAGCTTACATCGCACAGATACGCAGTATTTT	CASSLHRTDTQYF
.	TRBD2	TRBV5-6	TRBJ2-7	TGTGCCAGCTATTCTATCTCCCCGGGAGGAGAATACGAGCAGTACTTC	CASYSISPGGEYEQYF
.	TRBD1	TRBV19	TRBJ1-1	TGTGCCAGTAGGGACAGGTTGGACACTGAAGCTTTCTTT	CASRDRLDTEAFF
.	.	TRBV30	TRBJ2-2	TGTGCCTGGAGTGTGGTCAGGGACACCGGGGAGCTGTTTTTT	CAWSVVRDTGELFF
.	TRBD2	TRBV7-2	TRBJ2-7	TGTGCCAGCAAAACTAGCGGGACCTCCTACGAGCAGTACTTC	CASKTSGTSYEQYF
.	TRBD1	TRBV7-6	TRBJ1-3	TGTGCCAGCAGCTTTAATACAGGGGGCTTCGGAAACACCATATATTTT	CASSFNTGGFGNTIYF
once	.	TRBV6-5	TRBJ1-1	TGTGCCAGCACCCAGCGGGGCTCGAACACTGAAGCTTTCTTT	CASTQRGSNTEAFF
.	TRBD2	TRBV27	TRBJ2-1	TGTGCCAGCAGTTTATCCGGGGGGAATGAGCAGTTCTTC	CASSLSGGNEQFF
.	.	TRBV27	TRBJ1-1	TGTGCCAGCAGTTTCTCGGGGAACACTGAAGCTTTCTTT	CASSFSGNTEAFF
.	.	TRBV5-6	TRBJ1-1	TGTGCCAGCAGCTTCGGGTCCGGGAGGCGCCTGGGCTTT	CASSFGSGRRLGF
.	TRBD2	TRBV27	TRBJ2-7	TGTGCCAGCAGCGGGGGGGCAGCTTCCTCCTACGAGCAGTACTTC	CASSGGAASSYEQYF
.	TRBD2	TRBV5-1	TRBJ2-7	TGCGCCAGCAGCCGGACTAGCGGGGGTTACGAGCAGTACTTC	CASSRTSGGYEQYF
.	TRBD1	TRBV25-1	TRBJ2-1	TGTGCCAGCAGGCAGACCGGGACAGGGCCCTACAATGAGCAGTTCTTC	CASRQTGTGPYNEQFF
.	.	TRBV5-4	TRBJ2-1	TGTGCCAGCAGCTCCGATACGCAGAATGAGCAGTTCTTC	CASSSDTQNEQFF
.	TRBD1	TRBV7-2	TRBJ1-2	TGTGCCAGCAGCTTAGAGGGACAGGGTATGGGCTACACCTTC	CASSLEGQGMGYTF
.	TRBD1	TRBV18	TRBJ1-1	TGTGCCAGCTCACCGCTACAGACAGGGGGCGGGACTGAAGCTTTCTTT	CASSPLQTGGGTEAFF
.	TRBD1	TRBV11-1	TRBJ2-3	TGTGCCAGCAGCTCTGTAGGGACAGTTAGCACAGATACGCAGTATTTT	CASSSVGTVSTDTQYF
.	TRBD2	TRBV5-5	TRBJ2-3	TGTGCCAGCAGCGCGGGACTAGCGGGGAGCACAGATACGCAGTATTTT	CASSAGLAGSTDTQYF
.	.	TRBV7-8	TRBJ1-3	TGTGCCAGCACCTCAAACCCCCCGGGACAAAAAGTAGTTTCTGGAAACACCATATATTTT	CASTSNPPGQKVVSGNTIYF
.	TRBD2	TRBV7-2	TRBJ2-5	TGTGCCAGCAGCCGGACTAGCGGAGTCCAAGAGACCCAGTACTTC	CASSRTSGVQETQYF